This T cell receptor (beta chain) was captured by sequencing in a study of blood T cell repertoires in COVID-19. Study overall: Italy, Spain and the United States were the sources of the convalescent and acute COVID-19 samples. In each case, the material was cDNA or gDNA derived from T cells, B-cell-depleted T cells, or PBMCs.

The CDR3 totals 11 residues. From germline, CDR1 is DFQATT and CDR2 SNEGSKA (reference sequence). Trimming shortened V by 3 bases and J by 6 bases, and 7 bases separated the two germline ends. In Seattle, patients joined the study during active infection and were tracked longitudinally. As handled by the study authors: The assay estimated nucleated cells by amplifying reference gene primers. Sequenced by immunoSEQ multiplex PCR; TCRdb stores in-frame clones only, minus some. D and trimming come from the DNA, and the V and J calls and clone size come from that table. The sample records 250,000 to 350,000 clones, about 85% being singletons.

The source of this sequence is a human donor with COVID-19, enrolled during active disease. The donor label of this sample is uncertain. The chain is built from TRBV20-1 and TRBJ2-3; D unresolved. The sequencing sample was made of peripheral blood. CDR3 coding DNA: TGCAGTGCTAGGAGTTCGGATACGCAGTATTTT. Protein: CSARSSDTQYF.